The rows below give T cell receptor beta chains drawn from one sample of a study of T cell responses to AZD1222 COVID-19 vaccine. TCRdb's table, derived via immunoSEQ multiplex PCR, lists solely in-frame clones and lacks some. This table holds about 150,000 clones, approximately 92% found once. Here the sequenced sample was peripheral blood, taken on day 0 of AZD1222 vaccination. All receptors derive from an adult in good health. Both conserved end residues are part of each CDR3. D genes are given only for firm matches. A clone size is listed for some rows: how often the clone was seen (once, few, many), or a class if it is expanded.

>TRBJ1-1|-|TRBV29-1|-
CSVRQVLNTEAFF
TGCAGCGTCCGACAGGTATTGAACACTGAAGCTTTCTTT
>TRBJ2-1|once|TRBV7-3|TRBD2
CASSLGRTRHYNEQFF
TGTGCCAGCAGCTTAGGCCGGACTAGGCACTACAATGAGCAGTTCTTC
>TRBJ2-2|-|TRBV9|-
CASSVDSGELFF
TGTGCCAGCAGCGTAGACAGCGGGGAGCTGTTTTTT
>TRBJ1-5|-|TRBV5-5|TRBD1
CASSQQGDNQPQHF
TGTGCCAGCAGCCAACAGGGGGACAATCAGCCCCAGCATTTT
>TRBJ2-6|-|TRBV5-1|TRBD1
CASSFTGDGANVLTF
TGCGCCAGCAGCTTTACAGGGGATGGGGCCAACGTCCTGACTTTC
>TRBJ1-1|-|TRBV10-1|TRBD1
CASSESTGRLDTEAFF
TGCGCCAGCAGTGAGTCGACAGGGAGATTGGACACTGAAGCTTTCTTT
>TRBJ1-1|-|TRBV7-9|TRBD1
CASLPGQGMNTEAFF
TGTGCCAGTTTACCGGGACAGGGGATGAACACTGAAGCTTTCTTT
>TRBJ2-1|-|TRBV6-5|-
CASGFNYNEQFF
TGTGCCAGCGGGTTTAACTACAATGAGCAGTTCTTC
>TRBJ1-3|-|TRBV5-1|-
CASSLGTTGLSGNTIYF
TGCGCCAGCAGCTTGGGAACCACAGGCCTCTCTGGAAACACCATATATTTT
>TRBJ2-3|few|TRBV27|-
CASSSTSTDTQYF
TGTGCCAGCAGTTCCACTAGCACAGATACGCAGTATTTT
>TRBJ2-1|-|TRBV5-4|TRBD1
CASSYGQGGPYNEQFF
TGTGCCAGCAGCTACGGACAGGGTGGTCCCTACAATGAGCAGTTCTTC
>TRBJ1-5|-|TRBV6-6|TRBD1
CASSRRGVGRVNNQPQHF
TGTGCCAGCAGTCGCAGGGGGGTAGGTAGAGTGAACAATCAGCCCCAGCATTTT
>TRBJ2-1|-|TRBV7-6|-
CASSLGIGGIHEQFF
TGTGCCAGCAGCCTTGGGATTGGGGGGATCCATGAGCAGTTCTTC
>TRBJ1-1|-|TRBV4-1|-
CASRGVLKDTEAFF
TGCGCCAGCAGGGGGGTTCTGAAGGACACTGAAGCTTTCTTT
>TRBJ2-1|-|TRBV5-6|-
CASSPGPPGDEQFF
TGTGCCAGCAGCCCGGGACCACCTGGGGATGAGCAGTTCTTC
>TRBJ1-5|-|TRBV6-5|TRBD1
CASSGQGAVGQPQHF
TGTGCCAGCAGCGGGCAGGGGGCAGTAGGTCAGCCCCAGCATTTT
>TRBJ2-3|-|TRBV2|-
CASSSWAQDTQYF
TGTGCCAGCAGTTCCTGGGCCCAAGATACGCAGTATTTT
>TRBJ1-1|-|TRBV7-3|-
CASSPQGNTEAFF
TGTGCCAGCAGCCCCCAGGGGAACACTGAAGCTTTCTTT
>TRBJ1-5|few|TRBV10-3|-
CAISDTGQSNQPQHF
TGTGCCATCAGTGATACCGGACAGAGCAATCAGCCCCAGCATTTT
>TRBJ2-3|-|TRBV11-2|TRBD1
CASSSGQGNTDTQYF
TGTGCCAGCAGCTCGGGACAGGGGAACACAGATACGCAGTATTTT
>TRBJ1-2|once|TRBV7-3|TRBD1
CASSLTNLGQGAEGYTF
TGTGCCAGCAGCTTAACGAATCTAGGACAGGGGGCTGAAGGCTACACCTTC
>TRBJ2-3|-|TRBV28|-
CASSTPPFGRRTDTQYF
TGTGCCAGCAGTACTCCCCCCTTTGGGCGGCGCACAGATACGCAGTATTTT
>TRBJ1-4|few|TRBV5-5|-
CASSLQGSEKLFF
TGTGCCAGCAGCTTGCAGGGGAGTGAAAAACTGTTTTTT
>TRBJ2-7|few|TRBV5-1|TRBD1
CASSSGQGPYEQYF
TGCGCCAGCAGCTCGGGACAGGGGCCCTACGAGCAGTACTTC